One T cell receptor beta chain is described in this entry. The table lists this clonotype with many counts. The specificity of this receptor is unknown. Base qualities are not provided; no much larger clone lies one nucleotide away. Every donor was a healthy Caucasian. Three unrelated non-twin adults were also sequenced: a male aged 18 to 30, a male aged 50 to 60 and a female aged 50 to 60. Miltenyi CD45RO+ enrichment and human naive T-cell isolation kits were used to isolate memory (CD45RO+) and naive T cells from PBMC. V was cut back by 5 bases and J by 5 bases, leaving a gap of 15 bases between them. CDR1 is given as MNHNS and CDR2 as SASEGT, both from the germline V gene. The CDR3 covers 15 residues, taking in both the cysteine and the phenylalanine. The entry retains the CDR3 DNA only, 45 bases that are in frame from base 1. The library was generated by 5' RACE. The sequencer listed for this sample is Illumina HiSeq 2000. A universal primer binding site was added through template switching, and the final cDNA carried a unique molecular identifier so that TCR cDNA molecules could be counted accurately. First-strand cDNA for TCR alpha and beta chains was synthesized from specific primers in the conserved constant-segment region. To control for contamination, each cDNA library was double barcoded with a SMART-Mk sample barcode plus Illumina barcodes. TruSeq adapter sequences along with Illumina sample barcodes were introduced in two successive PCR steps. Sequencing of the TCR alpha and beta cDNA libraries was done on the Illumina HiSeq platform using custom primers. As for the authors' bioinformatics: Raw reads were processed with MiGEC to extract unique molecular identifiers, and MiXCR was used to determine CDR3 positions. For each individual, recombination models were inferred using an EM algorithm with the repgenHMM and IGoR tools. Shared clonotype analysis was performed with the tcR package in R, normalizing sharing by the product of cloneset sizes. To study raw recombination without the effects of thymic and clonal selection, out-of-frame nonproductive sequences were analyzed. TCRdb took the public reads, trimmed them with fastp at Q25, ran MiXCR for clone calling and kept in-frame beta chains. CDR3 protein sequences are deduplicated, and each keeps its most common genes and DNA. These V and J calls derive from TCRdb rather than the authors' analysis. The sample table records about 700,000 distinct CDR3 sequences; roughly 6.2% of these occur just once. Around 2% of the sample is held by the ten biggest clonotypes.

The sample belongs to a study of identical twins (dated by TCRdb to the mid-2010s). At the level of the whole study: To test whether fetal clonotypes persist, this study deep-sequenced TCR alpha and beta repertoires from monozygotic twins, from unrelated adults of various ages, and from cord blood. To rule out contamination, the twin experiments were replicated at different times with different library preparation protocols.

The research as a whole found: Compared with coincidental sharing between unrelated individuals, out-of-frame TCR alpha sequences shared between twins showed an excess of sequences with low generation probability. Because the same donors could not be followed over many years, the conclusions depended on cross-sectional statistical analysis. The excess sharing between twins in beta out-of-frame sequences was weaker because fewer shared sequences reduced the signal-to-noise ratio. In monozygotic twins, out-of-frame TCR alpha sharing was systematically underestimated by recombination models, although the models agreed with sharing between unrelated individuals. Invariant T cells such as MAIT and iNKT could partly confound zero-insertion analyses, although diverse VJ usage argued against such confounding for most clonotypes. Abundant cord blood beta clonotypes had fewer insertions, young adult naive repertoires showed a similar but weaker trend, and memory repertoires showed no such trend.

This sequence was found in a young man in good health. The rearrangement joined TRBV6-1 to TRBJ2-2; the D gene is possibly TRBD1, with 6 bases matching. The sequenced sample was naive T cells sorted from blood. The sample's cell subset or site label, in plain terms: cells isolated with a human naive T-cell isolation kit. The sequenced DNA: TGTGCCAGCAGTCCAAGAACAGGGTTAACCGGGGAGCTGTTTTTT. This sequence encodes CASSPRTGLTGELFF.